The clone carrying this T cell receptor (beta chain) was counted many times. The antigen remains unidentified. This sample was included in a study of CD8 T cells in ankylosing spondylitis. Broader study findings: The clones that were linked to disease were reported to be significantly enriched in matched synovial fluid samples from ankylosing spondylitis patients.

Looked up from germline, CDR1 is MNHNS and CDR2 is SASEGT. Trimming removed 7 bases from V and 6 bases from J, with 16 bases in between. CDR3 length: 15 amino acids. TCRdb used MiXCR to reprocess the 5' RACE reads, holding one entry per CDR3 protein. The sample records around 99,000 distinct CDR3 sequences, roughly 9.6% being singletons. The receptor was isolated from a male donor with ankylosing spondylitis or in good health (not recorded which). Material for sequencing was blood, either unsorted or a sorted T cell fraction (not recorded which). This sequence joins TRBV6-1 and TRBJ1-6; D call uncertain. The CDR3 coding sequence is TGTGCCAGCACCGGCCGGCGGCGAAGTAATTCACCCCTCCACTTT. This translates into CASTGRRRSNSPLHF.